The next 30 T cell receptor beta chains were all read from a single sample in a study of cytomegalovirus exposure and HLA in healthy donors. PCR used 60 Vbeta primers and 13 Jbeta primers. TCRdb's copy holds only in-frame clones and misses some; the assay was immunoSEQ multiplex PCR. The sample table sets out approximately 110,000 clones. The sequenced sample consisted of PBMCs. All receptors come from a young man in good health and CMV-seronegative.

This chain links TRBV6-6 with TRBJ2-7, with D perhaps TRBD1 (7 bases). V dropped 2 bases and J dropped 5 bases, with 13 bases sitting between them. CDR3 length: 14 residues. Germline assignment: CDR1 MNHNY and CDR2 SVGAGI (reference sequence). The CDR3 reads CASSYAGTVHEQYF. In DNA form, the CDR3 reads TGTGCCAGCAGTTACGCGGGGACAGTTCACGAGCAGTACTTC.

The V and J genes are TRBV6-1 and TRBJ1-2; a possible D gene is TRBD1 (6 bases). CDR1 is MNHNS, CDR2 SASEGT, per germline. CDR3 length: 13 amino acids. Trimming cost V 2 bases and J 6 bases, with 10 bases left between them. CDR3 in amino acids: CASSETGSNGYTF. The CDR3 bases are TGTGCCAGCAGTGAAACAGGGAGCAATGGCTACACCTTC.

The chain recombines TRBV5-6 with TRBJ2-5; 8 bases are a match to TRBD1. The CDR3 length is 13 residues. Trimming took 7 bases from V and 5 from J; bases not matched to a gene: 7. In germline, CDR1 is SGHDT, CDR2 YYEEEE. CDR3 in DNA: TGTGCCAGCCGCGAAACAGGGGGGGAGACCCAGTACTTC. This gives the protein CASRETGGETQYF.

J is TRBJ1-1 and V is TRBV5-1; weak D call: TRBD1 (5 bases). Germline CDR1 and CDR2: SGHRS and YFSETQ. This CDR3 region has 16 residues. The V end was cut by 7 bases, the J end by 5 bases, with 24 bases between. CDR3 in DNA: TGCGCCAGCGCGTGGGGGGGGTCTGCCGGGGGAACTGAAGCTTTCTTT. Protein sequence: CASAWGGSAGGTEAFF.

V is TRBV7-9 and J is TRBJ2-3, with 9 bases aligning to TRBD1. CDR1 SEHNR and CDR2 FQNEAQ come from the germline V gene (reference sequence). The length of the CDR3 is 17 residues. With 2 bases clipped from V and 2 bases from J, the junction kept 8 bases outside the gene matches. The CDR3 here is CASSLNGGQGNTDTQYF. CDR3 DNA: TGTGCCAGCAGCTTAAACGGGGGACAGGGTAACACAGATACGCAGTATTTT.

J is TRBJ2-1 and V is TRBV28; tentatively, D is TRBD2 (6 bases). Germline V lookup: CDR1 MDHEN, CDR2 SYDVKM. Trimming removed 6 bases from V and 3 bases from J, with 9 bases in between. The CDR3 has 13 amino acids. For the CDR3, the DNA is TGTGCCAGCAGCCTTAGCGGCTACAATGAGCAGTTCTTC. This encodes CASSLSGYNEQFF.

This rearrangement joins TRBV6-5 to TRBJ2-2, with D unresolved. The CDR3 runs 12 residues. Trimming took off 7 bases at V and 5 bases at J, with 8 bases between the two ends. Looked up from germline, CDR1 is MNHEY and CDR2 is SVGAGI. The CDR3 sequence: CASTSLTGELFF. As DNA, the CDR3 is TGTGCCAGCACTTCCCTAACCGGGGAGCTGTTTTTT.

The gene calls are TRBV5-1 and TRBJ2-2; the match to TRBD2 covers 9 bases. Germline lookup yields CDR1 SGHRS and CDR2 YFSETQ. Losses at the gene ends were 3 bases for V and 2 bases for J; bases not matched to a gene: 5. The CDR3 contains 16 residues. CDR3: CASSSRLAENTGELFF. Written as DNA, the CDR3 is TGCGCCAGCAGCTCACGACTAGCGGAAAACACCGGGGAGCTGTTTTTT.

The gene calls are TRBV5-6 and TRBJ1-1, with 8 bases matching TRBD1. The CDR3 is made up of 15 amino acids. Per the germline V gene, CDR1 is SGHDT and CDR2 is YYEEEE. The V segment lost 4 bases and the J segment 0 bases; nucleotides outside the gene matches: 5. In DNA form, the CDR3 reads TGTGCCAGCAGCGCTGACAGGGGTGTGAACACTGAAGCTTTCTTT. Translation: CASSADRGVNTEAFF.

DNA for the CDR3: TGTGCCAGCAGCGTAGGGGGGACTGTAGGGGTACAAGAGACCCAGTACTTC. Encoded protein: CASSVGGTVGVQETQYF. The chain employs TRBV9 and TRBJ2-5; weak D call: TRBD2 (6 bases). Germline V gene sequence: CDR1 SGDLS, CDR2 YYNGEE. This CDR3 region has 17 residues. V gave up 0 bases and J gave up 2 bases, with 17 bases separating them.

This chain links TRBV6-5 with TRBJ1-4; TRBD1 agrees at 9 bases. The germline V gene has CDR1 MNHEY and CDR2 SVGAGI. Trimming removed 6 bases from V and 8 bases from J; junction bases left unmatched: 10. CDR3 size: 15 residues. The CDR3: CASSSGTGFSEKLFF. The CDR3 DNA sequence: TGTGCCAGCAGCTCCGGGACAGGGTTTAGCGAAAAACTGTTTTTT.

This chain joins TRBV6-5 and TRBJ2-7; D is perhaps TRBD2 (5 bases). The V gene's germline CDR1 is MNHEY and CDR2 SVGAGI. V lost 5 bases, J lost 3 bases, and 14 bases lay in between. The CDR3 runs 14 residues. Here the CDR3 reads CASSRADKLYEQYF. CDR3 in DNA: TGTGCCAGCAGTCGAGCGGATAAGCTCTACGAGCAGTACTTC.

The V and J genes are TRBV9 and TRBJ2-7; 8 bases line up with TRBD1. The CDR3 covers 14 residues. Trimming cost V 3 bases and J 6 bases; bases outside gene matches: 8. CDR1 SGDLS and CDR2 YYNGEE come from the germline V gene. The CDR3, as DNA: TGTGCCAGCAGCGGAAAGGGGACAGGAACCGAGCAGTACTTC. Translated: CASSGKGTGTEQYF.

The J gene is TRBJ1-5, the V gene TRBV6-1; perhaps TRBD1 as D (6 bases). Looked up from germline, CDR1 is MNHNS and CDR2 is SASEGT. The germline V and J ends were trimmed by 2 bases and 1 base, with 18 bases remaining between them. This CDR3 is 18 amino acids long. CDR3 DNA sequence: TGTGCCAGCAGTGAAATTCAGGTGGGGGGGCAGAGCAATCAGCCCCAGCATTTT. Its protein is CASSEIQVGGQSNQPQHF.

The chain uses TRBV9 and TRBJ1-2; TRBD1 might be the D (5 bases). The V and J ends lost 0 bases and 4 bases respectively, with 10 bases between them. The CDR3 length is 14 residues. Per germline, CDR1 SGDLS and CDR2 YYNGEE. The DNA of the CDR3 is TGTGCCAGCAGCGTAGATACAGGCTCCTATGGCTACACCTTC. Its translation is CASSVDTGSYGYTF.

This chain uses TRBV18 with TRBJ2-1; D gene ambiguous. Germline CDR1 is KGHSH and CDR2 is LQKENI. CDR3 length: 12 residues. V dropped 3 bases and J dropped 7 bases, with 7 bases sitting between them. The DNA for the CDR3 is TGTGCCAGCTCACCGCTAGAAAATGAGCAGTTCTTC. Protein product: CASSPLENEQFF.

The chain combines TRBV5-1 with TRBJ1-1; D is uncertain. V gave up 3 bases and J gave up 1 base, with 7 bases separating them. The CDR3 loop spans 13 amino acids. Looked up from germline, CDR1 is SGHRS and CDR2 is YFSETQ. CDR3 coding DNA: TGCGCCAGCAGCTGGGGAGGGAACACTGAAGCTTTCTTT. It yields the protein CASSWGGNTEAFF. Drawing the rest from reference TRBV5-1 and TRBJ1-1, the complete variable domain is KAGVTQTPRYLIKTRGQQVTLSCSPISGHRSVSWYQQTPGQGLQFLFEYFSETQRNKGNFPGRFSGRQFSNSRSEMNVSTLELGDSALYLCASSWGGNTEAFFGQGTRLTVV.

The chain links TRBV4-1 to TRBJ2-5; D is unresolved. V was clipped by 0 bases and J by 3 bases, with 11 bases between them. CDR3 length equals 15 residues. In germline, CDR1 is MGHRA, CDR2 YSYEKL. The CDR3 sequence is CASSQDELVEETQYF. The CDR3 region has the DNA TGCGCCAGCAGCCAAGATGAGCTGGTGGAAGAGACCCAGTACTTC.

The chain recombines TRBV5-1 with TRBJ2-1, with D perhaps TRBD2 (5 bases). Deletions cut 0 bases from V and 1 base from J, with 14 bases between. Germline V gives CDR1 SGHRS, CDR2 YFSETQ. CDR3 size: 17 residues. CDR3 DNA sequence: TGCGCCAGCAGCTTGGCGGCCGTGGGCGGGTCCTACAATGAGCAGTTCTTC. Translating it yields CASSLAAVGGSYNEQFF.

This chain links TRBV18 with TRBJ1-2; no reliable D call. The V end was cut by 2 bases, the J end by 6 bases, with 16 bases between. Per the germline V gene, CDR1 is KGHSH and CDR2 is LQKENI. The CDR3 loop spans 15 amino acids. CDR3 bases: TGTGCCAGCTCACCAACAAACAGCCGTTTGGATGGCTACACCTTC. Translating it yields CASSPTNSRLDGYTF.

J is TRBJ2-7 and V is TRBV28, with D maybe TRBD2 (5 bases). The length of the CDR3 is 15 residues. Germline values: CDR1 MDHEN, CDR2 SYDVKM. V was cut by 5 bases and J by 1 base, with 15 bases left in between. The CDR3 DNA reads TGTGCCAGCAGTAGCGTCGAGCGGTTTTCCTACGAGCAGTACTTC. It is translated as CASSSVERFSYEQYF.

The rearrangement joins TRBV7-2 to TRBJ1-6; 8 nucleotides match TRBD1. The CDR3 has 16 amino acids. Per germline, CDR1 SGHTA and CDR2 FQGNSA. The V gene end was trimmed by 0 bases and the J gene end by 9 bases; junction bases not matched to a gene: 7. Here the CDR3 reads CASSLAGTGYGSPLHF. The CDR3 coding sequence is TGTGCCAGCAGCTTAGCGGGGACAGGCTACGGTTCACCCCTCCACTTT.

This chain connects TRBV7-2 to TRBJ2-5, with 9 bases fitting TRBD2. Germline CDR1 reads SGHTA; CDR2 reads FQGNSA. This CDR3 contains 16 residues. The V gene end was trimmed by 5 bases and the J gene end by 1 base; junction bases not matched to a gene: 8. The CDR3 region is CASSLGLARIQETQYF. CDR3 nucleotides: TGTGCCAGCAGCCTCGGACTAGCGCGAATCCAAGAGACCCAGTACTTC. Full variable domain (missing parts from reference TRBV7-2 and TRBJ2-5): GAGVSQSPSNKVTEKGKDVELRCDPISGHTALYWYRQSLGQGLEFLIYFQGNSAPDKSGLPSDRFSAERTGGSVSTLTIQRTQQEDSAVYLCASSLGLARIQETQYFGPGTRLLVL.

This chain joins TRBV19 and TRBJ2-1; D may be TRBD2 (6 bases). From germline, CDR1 is LNHDA and CDR2 SQIVND (reference sequence). This CDR3 is 15 amino acids long. V was shortened by 7 bases and J by 5 bases, with 18 bases between the two germline ends. This chain's CDR3 is CASTTEAGRDNEQFF. For the CDR3, the DNA is TGTGCCAGTACCACCGAGGCGGGGCGAGACAATGAGCAGTTCTTC.

The rearrangement links TRBV7-2 to TRBJ1-5, with a possible D match to TRBD1 (6 bases). V gave up 2 bases and J gave up 0 bases, with 8 bases separating them. The CDR3 sequence is 15 residues long. The germline V gene has CDR1 SGHTA and CDR2 FQGNSA. In DNA form, the CDR3 reads TGTGCCAGCAGCTTATGGACAGCTAGCAATCAGCCCCAGCATTTT. Translation: CASSLWTASNQPQHF.

This sequence joins TRBV10-1 and TRBJ2-3; 8 bases agree with TRBD2. The CDR3 consists of 16 residues. J lost 1 base, V lost 2 bases, and 5 bases had no gene match. Looked up from germline, CDR1 is WNHNN and CDR2 is SYGVQD (reference sequence). The CDR3 is CASSEGLLAGTDTQYF. CDR3 DNA: TGCGCCAGCAGTGAGGGGTTACTAGCGGGCACAGATACGCAGTATTTT.

V gene TRBV2 combines with J gene TRBJ1-1, with D uncertain. Germline V gene lookup returns CDR1 SNHLY and CDR2 FYNNEI. Between the trimmed V and J ends, which lost 7 bases and 1 base, there was a span of 10 bases. The CDR3 runs to 13 residues. The CDR3 nucleotides are TGTGCCAGCAAAGAGGGAGCGAACACTGAAGCTTTCTTT. Translation: CASKEGANTEAFF.

J is TRBJ2-7 and V is TRBV18; no firm D call. V gave up 1 base and J gave up 9 bases, with 22 bases separating them. The length of the CDR3 is 16 residues. Germline CDR1 and CDR2: KGHSH and LQKENI. DNA of the CDR3: TGTGCCAGCTCACCACGATCGGCAGGCCTTGGTCTTGTGCAGTACTTC. Protein: CASSPRSAGLGLVQYF.

The chain combines TRBV28 with TRBJ2-7, with TRBD2 matching 12 bases. CDR1 is MDHEN, CDR2 SYDVKM, per germline. V lost 10 bases to trimming and J lost 3 bases; unmatched junction nucleotides: 10. The CDR3 runs to 15 residues. The CDR3 nucleotides read TGTGCCACCTCCTCCCTAGCGGGAGGGCTCTACGAGCAGTACTTC. Residues: CATSSLAGGLYEQYF.

The chain links TRBV9 to TRBJ1-2; D ambiguous. Per germline, CDR1 SGDLS and CDR2 YYNGEE. The CDR3 runs to 10 residues. V was pared by 3 bases and J by 8 bases, with 5 bases between. The CDR3 sequence is CASSGVGYTF. CDR3 in DNA: TGTGCCAGCAGCGGAGTAGGCTACACCTTC.